Listed below are T cell receptor beta chains from one sample, sequenced in a study of shared clonotypes between healthy human individuals. Sequenced by immunoSEQ multiplex PCR; TCRdb stores in-frame clones only, minus some. The sample consists of hundreds of thousands of clones, around 72% of them appearing once. Sequenced input: memory CD4+ T cells sorted from blood. Receptor source: a woman aged 30 to 39 in good health. Both conserved end residues are part of each CDR3. Each record gives: D gene, J gene, clone size, V gene, CDR3 DNA, CDR3 protein. D genes are given only for firm matches. Clone size is given for some rows only: seen once, a few or many times, or a class if the clone is expanded.

d_gene: NA; j_gene: TRBJ2-7; abundance: once; v_gene: TRBV19; CDR3nt: TGTGCCAGTGGGAGTCAGGGTTCCTACGAGCAGTACTTC; CDR3aa: CASGSQGSYEQYF
d_gene: NA; j_gene: TRBJ2-3; abundance: NA; v_gene: TRBV10-2; CDR3nt: TGCGCCAGCAAAGCCGGGACCTCGTCAGATACGCAGTATTTT; CDR3aa: CASKAGTSSDTQYF
d_gene: NA; j_gene: TRBJ1-5; abundance: NA; v_gene: TRBV6-1; CDR3nt: TGTGCCAGCAGTGAATGGGCCTCGGAGCAGCCCCAGCATTTT; CDR3aa: CASSEWASEQPQHF
d_gene: NA; j_gene: TRBJ2-2; abundance: NA; v_gene: TRBV9; CDR3nt: TGTGCCAGCAGCGTTTCCAGGAACACCGGGGAGCTGTTTTTT; CDR3aa: CASSVSRNTGELFF
d_gene: TRBD2; j_gene: TRBJ2-7; abundance: NA; v_gene: TRBV18; CDR3nt: TGTGCCAGCTCACCACAGCGGGAGGTATCCTACGAGCAGTACTTC; CDR3aa: CASSPQREVSYEQYF
d_gene: TRBD2; j_gene: TRBJ2-5; abundance: NA; v_gene: TRBV4-1; CDR3nt: TGCGCCAGCAGCCAACCTTGGACTAGCGGGAGAAAGACCCAGTACTTC; CDR3aa: CASSQPWTSGRKTQYF
d_gene: NA; j_gene: TRBJ2-7; abundance: NA; v_gene: TRBV28; CDR3nt: TGTGCCAGCAAACGTGACTACTCCTACGAGCAGTACTTC; CDR3aa: CASKRDYSYEQYF
d_gene: NA; j_gene: TRBJ2-2; abundance: NA; v_gene: TRBV7-6; CDR3nt: TGTGCCAGCAGCTCGTCTAGGGGAGTTGGTAGAAACACCGGGGAGCTGTTTTTT; CDR3aa: CASSSSRGVGRNTGELFF
d_gene: NA; j_gene: TRBJ1-5; abundance: NA; v_gene: TRBV28; CDR3nt: TGTGCCAGCAGTTTCCGGGGTGTTGTTCAGCCCCAGCATTTT; CDR3aa: CASSFRGVVQPQHF
d_gene: NA; j_gene: TRBJ2-7; abundance: NA; v_gene: TRBV7-2; CDR3nt: TGTGCCAGCAGCTTAGGTGGGGCGACTAGTCACCGTTCATCCCTCGAGCAGTACTTC; CDR3aa: CASSLGGATSHRSSLEQYF
d_gene: TRBD2; j_gene: TRBJ2-2; abundance: NA; v_gene: TRBV7-9; CDR3nt: TGTGCCAGCAGCATGACTAGCAGCTGGACCGGGGAGCTGTTTTTT; CDR3aa: CASSMTSSWTGELFF
d_gene: TRBD2; j_gene: TRBJ2-1; abundance: NA; v_gene: TRBV15; CDR3nt: TGTGCCACCAGCTCCCTAGCGGGAGTACTCAATGAGCAGTTCTTC; CDR3aa: CATSSLAGVLNEQFF
d_gene: TRBD1; j_gene: TRBJ1-2; abundance: NA; v_gene: TRBV19; CDR3nt: TGTGCCAGTACCCCTACCGGGACAGGGCAGGTCTATGGCTACACCTTC; CDR3aa: CASTPTGTGQVYGYTF
d_gene: NA; j_gene: TRBJ1-1; abundance: NA; v_gene: TRBV10-3; CDR3nt: TGTGCCATCAGTGAGAGGGCCATCGGCACTGAAGCTTTCTTT; CDR3aa: CAISERAIGTEAFF
d_gene: NA; j_gene: TRBJ1-5; abundance: many; v_gene: TRBV2; CDR3nt: TGTGCCAGCAGTGTCAACTCTGGCAATCAGCCCCAGCATTTT; CDR3aa: CASSVNSGNQPQHF
d_gene: TRBD1; j_gene: TRBJ1-2; abundance: NA; v_gene: TRBV6-1; CDR3nt: TGTGCCAGCGGACTACCCCAGGGGGACGTCTATGGCTACACCTTC; CDR3aa: CASGLPQGDVYGYTF
d_gene: NA; j_gene: TRBJ2-7; abundance: NA; v_gene: TRBV10-3; CDR3nt: TGTGCCATCAGGTCGGAGGGGGGCTACACCTACGAGCAGTACTTC; CDR3aa: CAIRSEGGYTYEQYF
d_gene: TRBD2; j_gene: TRBJ2-2; abundance: NA; v_gene: TRBV29-1; CDR3nt: TGCAGCGTTCAGGGCGGGCTAGCGGGAGGGACCGGGGAGCTGTTTTTT; CDR3aa: CSVQGGLAGGTGELFF
d_gene: TRBD1; j_gene: TRBJ1-1; abundance: NA; v_gene: TRBV19; CDR3nt: TGTGCCAGTAGTATAGTTCACAGGGGCGAAGCTTTCTTT; CDR3aa: CASSIVHRGEAFF
d_gene: NA; j_gene: TRBJ2-3; abundance: NA; v_gene: TRBV28; CDR3nt: TGTGCCAGCAGTTCCCCTAGAGATACGCAGTATTTT; CDR3aa: CASSSPRDTQYF
d_gene: NA; j_gene: TRBJ1-2; abundance: NA; v_gene: TRBV5-4; CDR3nt: TGTGCCAGCAGCCTGGGACCGGCTTCAAAGGATGGCTACACCTTC; CDR3aa: CASSLGPASKDGYTF
d_gene: TRBD1; j_gene: TRBJ1-2; abundance: NA; v_gene: TRBV6-5; CDR3nt: TGTGCCAGCAGTTACTCGTTGCAGGGGGGCTATGGCTACACCTTC; CDR3aa: CASSYSLQGGYGYTF
d_gene: TRBD1; j_gene: TRBJ2-7; abundance: NA; v_gene: TRBV5-1; CDR3nt: TGCGCCAGCAGCTTGGAGGGACAGGGCTACGAGCAGTACTTC; CDR3aa: CASSLEGQGYEQYF
d_gene: TRBD1; j_gene: TRBJ2-7; abundance: NA; v_gene: TRBV28; CDR3nt: TGTGCCAGCAGGGGCGACAGGGGAAGCTCCTACGAGCAGTACTTC; CDR3aa: CASRGDRGSSYEQYF
d_gene: NA; j_gene: TRBJ2-6; abundance: NA; v_gene: TRBV10-2; CDR3nt: TGCGCCAGCAGTGGAAGAGGAACTTCTGGGGCCAACGTCCTGACTTTC; CDR3aa: CASSGRGTSGANVLTF
d_gene: NA; j_gene: TRBJ1-2; abundance: NA; v_gene: TRBV10-3; CDR3nt: TGTGCCATCAGTGATATCCAAAGCCAGACCGAGGGAGGCTACACCTTC; CDR3aa: CAISDIQSQTEGGYTF
d_gene: TRBD2; j_gene: TRBJ2-2; abundance: NA; v_gene: TRBV4-1; CDR3nt: TGCGCCAGCAGCCAAACACTTGAGGGGCGGGAGGGCCCGAATCCCGGGGAGCTGTTTTTT; CDR3aa: CASSQTLEGREGPNPGELFF
d_gene: TRBD2; j_gene: TRBJ2-5; abundance: NA; v_gene: TRBV18; CDR3nt: TGTGCCAGCTCACTGACAGCGGGAGCTGGGGAGACCCAGTACTTC; CDR3aa: CASSLTAGAGETQYF
d_gene: NA; j_gene: TRBJ2-5; abundance: few; v_gene: TRBV5-8; CDR3nt: TGTGCCAGCAGCCGGCCCGGGGAGACCCAGTACTTC; CDR3aa: CASSRPGETQYF
d_gene: TRBD2; j_gene: TRBJ2-3; abundance: NA; v_gene: TRBV6-5; CDR3nt: TGTGCCAGCAGTTACTCCCGGACTAGCGGGAGAAATACGCAGTATTTT; CDR3aa: CASSYSRTSGRNTQYF
d_gene: TRBD1; j_gene: TRBJ1-2; abundance: NA; v_gene: TRBV25-1; CDR3nt: TGTGCCAGCAGTGAATTTGGGCCGGACAGGGACTATGGCTACACCTTC; CDR3aa: CASSEFGPDRDYGYTF
d_gene: NA; j_gene: TRBJ2-3; abundance: once; v_gene: TRBV19; CDR3nt: TGTGCCAGTAGTATAGTTTTAGGGCACCCGCTAGATACGCAGTATTTT; CDR3aa: CASSIVLGHPLDTQYF
d_gene: TRBD2; j_gene: TRBJ2-3; abundance: NA; v_gene: TRBV2; CDR3nt: TGTGCCAGCACACGACTAGCGGGAAGCACAGATACGCAGTATTTT; CDR3aa: CASTRLAGSTDTQYF
d_gene: NA; j_gene: TRBJ1-2; abundance: NA; v_gene: TRBV5-1; CDR3nt: TGCGCCAGCAGCTTGGCCTCGCCCGAATATGGCTACACCTTC; CDR3aa: CASSLASPEYGYTF
d_gene: TRBD2; j_gene: TRBJ2-3; abundance: NA; v_gene: TRBV5-4; CDR3nt: TGTGCCAGCAGCTTGGAAGGCGGGAGGGCGGCAGATACGCAGTATTTT; CDR3aa: CASSLEGGRAADTQYF
d_gene: NA; j_gene: TRBJ2-5; abundance: NA; v_gene: TRBV9; CDR3nt: TGTGCCAGCAGTCCTCTCCCCCCCCGGGAGACCCAGTACTTC; CDR3aa: CASSPLPPRETQYF
d_gene: TRBD1; j_gene: TRBJ1-2; abundance: NA; v_gene: TRBV6-1; CDR3nt: TGTGCCAGCAGAATAGGGACAGAATATGGCTACACCTTC; CDR3aa: CASRIGTEYGYTF
d_gene: NA; j_gene: TRBJ2-1; abundance: NA; v_gene: TRBV4-1; CDR3nt: TGCGCCAGCAGCCAAGGTGTCCAGACCCCTCACAATGAGCAGTTCTTC; CDR3aa: CASSQGVQTPHNEQFF
d_gene: NA; j_gene: TRBJ1-2; abundance: NA; v_gene: TRBV7-2; CDR3nt: TGTGCCAGCAGCCATAGTAAAACTAACTATGGCTACACCTTC; CDR3aa: CASSHSKTNYGYTF
d_gene: TRBD1; j_gene: TRBJ2-5; abundance: few; v_gene: TRBV5-1; CDR3nt: TGCGCCAGCACCTTCCTCGCACAGGGGTCAGAGACCCAGTACTTC; CDR3aa: CASTFLAQGSETQYF
d_gene: NA; j_gene: TRBJ2-7; abundance: NA; v_gene: TRBV28; CDR3nt: TGTGCCAGCGTCTACGCGAACGAGCAGTACTTC; CDR3aa: CASVYANEQYF
d_gene: NA; j_gene: TRBJ1-5; abundance: NA; v_gene: TRBV19; CDR3nt: TGTGCCAGTAGTATAGATCGAAGGAATCAGCCCCAGCATTTT; CDR3aa: CASSIDRRNQPQHF
d_gene: NA; j_gene: TRBJ2-7; abundance: many; v_gene: TRBV5-1; CDR3nt: TGCGCCAGCAGCTTGGGGGGCTTCCAGGCCTACGAGCAGTACTTC; CDR3aa: CASSLGGFQAYEQYF